This is a list of T cell receptor beta chains from one sample in a study of blood T cell repertoires in COVID-19. The table came from immunoSEQ multiplex PCR; TCRdb's copy has only in-frame clones and leaves some out. The table includes about 140,000 clones, approximately 78% detected once. The source material was peripheral blood. The receptors were sampled from a woman of 80 years or more with acute or convalescent COVID-19. Each CDR3 is given with its conserved first and last residue. The D gene is left open where the match is weak. Clone sizes are given selectively: once, few, many, or a class where the clone is expanded.

abundance,v_gene,d_gene,j_gene,CDR3nt,CDR3aa
NA,TRBV6-5,TRBD2,TRBJ2-1,TGTGCCAGCAGTTACCACTCTGCCCAAGGGCTAGCGGGACGAGTCTTC,CASSYHSAQGLAGRVF
NA,TRBV2,NA,TRBJ1-2,TGTGCCAGCAACTGGGGGGGGCAGGGCTACACCTTC,CASNWGGQGYTF
NA,TRBV18,NA,TRBJ2-2,TGTGCCAGCTCACCTCAAACCGGGGAGCTGTTTTTT,CASSPQTGELFF
NA,TRBV5-1,TRBD2,TRBJ2-3,TGCGCCAGCAGCTTGTCCATGATCGGGGGGGCCTTAGATACGCAGTATTTT,CASSLSMIGGALDTQYF
NA,TRBV7-9,TRBD1,TRBJ1-4,TGTGCCAGCAGCTCGGGACAGGGAGGCGAAAAACTGTTTTTT,CASSSGQGGEKLFF
NA,TRBV19,TRBD2,TRBJ2-7,TGTGCCAGTAGTCCCTCGGGAGGGGCATCCTACGAGCAGTACTTC,CASSPSGGASYEQYF
NA,TRBV10-3,TRBD2,TRBJ2-3,TGTGCCATCCGGGGCGGGGGGGCCGGAGATACGCAGTATTTT,CAIRGGGAGDTQYF
NA,TRBV29-1,TRBD1,TRBJ2-7,TGCAGCGCCGGACAGGGGGACGACGAGCAGTACTTC,CSAGQGDDEQYF
NA,TRBV24-1,NA,TRBJ2-5,TGTGCCACCAGTGATTGGGGGGTTGAGACCCAGTACTTC,CATSDWGVETQYF
NA,TRBV5-8,NA,TRBJ2-3,TGTGCCAGCAGCTTGTTCATAGGGGCCCCGAGCACAGATACGCAGTATTTT,CASSLFIGAPSTDTQYF
NA,TRBV12-3/TRBV12-4,TRBD1,TRBJ1-2,TGTGCCAGCAGTTTCACAGGGGTTGGGGGCTACACCTTC,CASSFTGVGGYTF
NA,TRBV6-4,NA,TRBJ1-2,TGTGCCAGCAGTGTCCGAGGGGGATTTGGAGGCTACACCTTC,CASSVRGGFGGYTF
NA,TRBV6-1,NA,TRBJ1-6,TGTGCCAGCAGTGAAGCGCAAGGGGTCCGCCATTATAATTCACCCCTCCACTTT,CASSEAQGVRHYNSPLHF
NA,TRBV27,NA,TRBJ2-7,TGTGCCAGCAGTTTACAAGAGGGCCAATCCTACGAGCAGTACTTC,CASSLQEGQSYEQYF
NA,TRBV6-5,TRBD1,TRBJ2-7,TGTGCCAGCAGCGGTCGGACAGGCCCACTCGAGCAGTACTTC,CASSGRTGPLEQYF
once,TRBV6-6,NA,TRBJ2-1,TGTGCCAGCAGTCGACCGTACAATGAGCAGTTCTTC,CASSRPYNEQFF
NA,TRBV13,NA,TRBJ2-1,TGTGCCAGCACCATGAGGGGGAGCCTGAAGCAGTTCTTC,CASTMRGSLKQFF
NA,TRBV5-1,NA,TRBJ2-5,TGCGCCAGCAGCTTGCCGAGTAAAGAGACCCAGTACTTC,CASSLPSKETQYF
few,TRBV11-2,NA,TRBJ2-7,TGTGCCAGCAGCTTGTCAGAGGGCCCCTACGAGCAGTACTTC,CASSLSEGPYEQYF
once,TRBV7-9,TRBD2,TRBJ2-5,TGTGCCAGCAGCCCGACTAGCGGGGGCCTCGGGACCCAGTACTTC,CASSPTSGGLGTQYF
few,TRBV5-1,NA,TRBJ1-2,TGCGCCAGCAGCTTAGGGACCAGGGGTTCTGGCTACACCTTC,CASSLGTRGSGYTF
NA,TRBV28,NA,TRBJ1-5,TGTGCTTCGAATCAGCCCCAGCATTTT,CASNQPQHF
NA,TRBV20-1,NA,TRBJ1-2,TGCAGTGCTAGACAGGGCCCACTCTACACCTTC,CSARQGPLYTF
NA,TRBV30,NA,TRBJ1-1,TGTGCCTGGAGTGGCACACTCGTGGGGGGGACTTTCTTT,CAWSGTLVGGTFF
NA,TRBV2,NA,TRBJ2-7,TGTGCCAGCAGGGGCACACAGATGTCAAGCTCCTACGAGCAGTACTTC,CASRGTQMSSSYEQYF
NA,TRBV5-6,TRBD2,TRBJ2-7,TGTGCCAGCAGCCTCCGGGCTAGCGGATCCTTCTCCTACGAGCAGTACTTC,CASSLRASGSFSYEQYF
NA,TRBV28,TRBD2,TRBJ2-7,TGTGCCAGCAGTTTATATGCAGCGGGGGGAAACTACGAGCAGTACTTC,CASSLYAAGGNYEQYF
NA,TRBV28,TRBD2,TRBJ2-2,TGTGCCAGCTATAGACTAGCGGGAGTGGCAGGGGAGCTGTTTTTT,CASYRLAGVAGELFF
NA,TRBV6-5,NA,TRBJ2-1,TGTGCCAGCAGCCGCGATGGTCCCAATGAGCAGTTCTTC,CASSRDGPNEQFF
once,TRBV28,TRBD1,TRBJ1-6,TGTGCCAGCAGTTTCGGCAGGGGGAATAATTCACCCCTCCACTTT,CASSFGRGNNSPLHF
NA,TRBV2,NA,TRBJ2-5,TGTGCCAGCAGTCAGACTAGTCGGGGGGAGACCCAGTACTTC,CASSQTSRGETQYF
NA,TRBV14,NA,TRBJ2-1,TGTGCCAGCAGCCAAGACGACTTCCCCGGCGATGAGCAGTTCTTC,CASSQDDFPGDEQFF
NA,TRBV10-1,NA,TRBJ2-3,TGCGCCAGCAGTGAGTTGCCAGCAGATACGCAGTATTTT,CASSELPADTQYF
NA,TRBV6-5,NA,TRBJ1-5,TGTGCCAGCAGTCCCTTGGTGGGACTTCAGCCCCAGCATTTT,CASSPLVGLQPQHF
once,TRBV6-5,TRBD1,TRBJ1-5,TGTGCCAGCAGGCCACAGGGGGGGGATCAGCCCCAGCATTTT,CASRPQGGDQPQHF
few,TRBV5-4,NA,TRBJ2-2,TGTGCCAGCAGCTTTGTAGGGAGCTCCGGGGAGCTGTTTTTT,CASSFVGSSGELFF
once,TRBV3-1/TRBV3-2,NA,TRBJ2-1,TGTGCCAGCAGCCAAGATCGGTCCCTGAAGCAGTTCTTC,CASSQDRSLKQFF
NA,TRBV5-1,NA,TRBJ1-2,TGCGCCAGCAGCTTGGTCCCGTTGGGAGATGGAGGCTACACCTTC,CASSLVPLGDGGYTF
few,TRBV6-5,TRBD1,TRBJ2-5,TGTGCCAGCAGATTCGCGGGACAGGGCCAAGAGACCCAGTACTTC,CASRFAGQGQETQYF
NA,TRBV28,NA,TRBJ2-1,TGTGCCAGCAGCCCAGAGGGTTGGGGAAAGCCCTACAATGAGCAGTTCTTC,CASSPEGWGKPYNEQFF
NA,TRBV2,NA,TRBJ2-4,TGTGCCAGCAGGGCAGTTCTAGCCAAAAACATTCAGTACTTC,CASRAVLAKNIQYF
NA,TRBV4-1,TRBD2,TRBJ2-7,TGCGCCAGCAGCCAAGGTCGCGGACTAGCCTACGAGCAGTACTTC,CASSQGRGLAYEQYF
NA,TRBV19,TRBD1,TRBJ2-3,TGTGCCAGTAATACAGGGGGCGTCAGCACAGATACGCAGTATTTT,CASNTGGVSTDTQYF
NA,TRBV2,TRBD2,TRBJ2-7,TGTGCCAGGACCGGGACTAGCGGGAGTCCCTACGAGCAGTACTTC,CARTGTSGSPYEQYF
NA,TRBV5-6,NA,TRBJ1-6,TGTGCCAGCAGCTTGGAGCAGGGCTCCGGGAGTTCACCCCTCCACTTT,CASSLEQGSGSSPLHF
NA,TRBV27,NA,TRBJ2-7,TGTGCCAGCAGTTTTGGGCACCTCTACGAGCAGTACTTC,CASSFGHLYEQYF
NA,TRBV5-6,NA,TRBJ1-4,TGTGCCAGTATCCCCTGGGGGCGCCGTAATGAAAAACTGTTTTTT,CASIPWGRRNEKLFF
NA,TRBV2,TRBD2,TRBJ2-5,TGTGCCAGCAGGGAAGGTAGCGGGGGGCTAGAGACCCAGTACTTC,CASREGSGGLETQYF
NA,TRBV5-6,NA,TRBJ1-5,TGTGCCAGCAGCCTAAGTAGCAATCAGCCCCAGCATTTT,CASSLSSNQPQHF
NA,TRBV30,TRBD2,TRBJ2-5,TGTGCCTGGAGCGCAGGGACTAGCGGGGAAGAGACCCAGTACTTC,CAWSAGTSGEETQYF
few,TRBV19,TRBD1,TRBJ2-5,TGTGCCAGTAGTAAGTCTGGACAGGGTATGCAGACCCAGTACTTC,CASSKSGQGMQTQYF